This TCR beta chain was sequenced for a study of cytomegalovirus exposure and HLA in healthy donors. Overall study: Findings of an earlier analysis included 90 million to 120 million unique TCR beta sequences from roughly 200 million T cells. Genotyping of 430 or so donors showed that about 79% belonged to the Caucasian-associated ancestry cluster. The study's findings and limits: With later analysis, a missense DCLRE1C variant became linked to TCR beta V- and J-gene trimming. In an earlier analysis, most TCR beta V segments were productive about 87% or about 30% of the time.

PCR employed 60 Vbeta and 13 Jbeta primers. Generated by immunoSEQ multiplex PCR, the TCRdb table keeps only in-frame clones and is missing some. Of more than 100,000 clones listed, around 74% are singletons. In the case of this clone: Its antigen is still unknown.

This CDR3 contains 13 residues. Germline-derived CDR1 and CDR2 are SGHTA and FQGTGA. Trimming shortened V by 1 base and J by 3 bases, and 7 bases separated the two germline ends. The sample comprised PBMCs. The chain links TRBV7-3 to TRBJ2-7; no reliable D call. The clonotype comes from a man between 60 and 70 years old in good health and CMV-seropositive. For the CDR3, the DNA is TGTGCCAGCAGCTTAAACCCTAACTACGAGCAGTACTTC. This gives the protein CASSLNPNYEQYF.